This TCR beta chain was retrieved from a study of blood T cell repertoires in COVID-19. Study background: Whether acute or convalescent, the COVID-19 samples came from the United States, Italy and Spain.

As handled by the study authors: Amplification from reference gene primers served as the basis for estimated nucleated cell counts. TCRdb keeps only in-frame clones here, not all; method: immunoSEQ multiplex PCR. For V, J and clone size, that table is used; D and trimming come from the DNA. Here the sample spans 150,000 to 200,000 clones, roughly 83% being singletons. The CDR3 is 15 residues long. The V gene's germline CDR1 is SEHNR and CDR2 FQNEAQ (reference sequence). J was trimmed by 4 bases and V by 5 bases; bases with no gene match: 6. Seattle researchers signed up patients amid active infection and tracked them longitudinally.

The receptor was derived from a woman in her thirties or forties with COVID-19, enrolled during active disease. Sequences were obtained from peripheral blood. The rearrangement joins TRBV7-9 to TRBJ2-5; 11 positions agree with TRBD2. The CDR3: CASSPLAGVGETQYF. DNA of the CDR3: TGTGCCAGCAGCCCACTAGCGGGAGTAGGAGAGACCCAGTACTTC.